A single sample gave rise to the 22 T cell receptor beta chains below, sequenced in a study of cytomegalovirus exposure and HLA in healthy donors. The PCR used 60 Vbeta and 13 Jbeta primers. The assay was immunoSEQ multiplex PCR, and TCRdb's table has in-frame clones only and misses some. The sample has about 110,000 clones; about 68% are singletons. What was sequenced was PBMCs. Every receptor here comes from a man younger than 40 in good health and CMV-seropositive.

V gene TRBV13 combines with J gene TRBJ2-4; 9 bases align to TRBD1. V gave up 0 bases and J gave up 9 bases; unmatched junction bases: 9. The V gene's germline CDR1 is PRHDT and CDR2 FYEKMQ (reference sequence). The CDR3 is 16 amino acids. For the CDR3, the DNA is TGTGCCAGCAGCTTAGGCCCCGGGACAGGGAATCTCATTCAGTACTTC. This gives the protein CASSLGPGTGNLIQYF.

This clone has just a few counts. The J gene is TRBJ2-3, the V gene TRBV27; 9 bases align to TRBD2. The CDR3 loop spans 13 amino acids. V lost 8 bases to trimming and J lost 1 base; unmatched junction nucleotides: 1. Germline assignment: CDR1 MNHEY and CDR2 SMNVEV (reference sequence). The CDR3 sequence: CASQRGGTDTQYF. In DNA form, the CDR3 reads TGTGCCAGCCAGCGGGGGGGCACAGATACGCAGTATTTT.

The DNA of the CDR3 is TGTGCCAGCAGCTTAGTTGGGACAGGCTACGAGCAGTACTTC. Protein sequence: CASSLVGTGYEQYF. The rearrangement uses TRBV7-9 and TRBJ2-7, with 8 nucleotides matching TRBD1. CDR1 SEHNR and CDR2 FQNEAQ come from the germline V gene (reference sequence). V lost 1 base, J lost 3 bases, and 2 bases stayed unmatched. This CDR3 has 14 residues.

The genes are TRBV5-1 and TRBJ2-7, with a possible D match to TRBD2 (5 bases). Trimming shortened V by 1 base and J by 3 bases, and 11 bases separated the two germline ends. The germline V gene has CDR1 SGHRS and CDR2 YFSETQ. There are 14 residues in the CDR3. The CDR3 reads CASSLNVEGYEQYF. CDR3 DNA sequence: TGCGCCAGCAGCTTGAACGTTGAGGGCTACGAGCAGTACTTC.

In regard to this clone: Other DNA variants within this sample encode the same CDR3. The chain joins TRBV5-1 to TRBJ2-3, with 11 bases that match TRBD2. Looked up from germline, CDR1 is SGHRS and CDR2 is YFSETQ. V shed 2 bases and J 5 bases; nucleotides not matched to a gene: 1. The length of the CDR3 is 14 residues. CDR3 protein: CASSFTSGGDTQYF. The CDR3 DNA sequence: TGCGCCAGCAGCTTTACTAGCGGGGGAGATACGCAGTATTTT.

V and J are TRBV27 and TRBJ1-6; D may be TRBD1 (5 bases). The germline gives CDR1 MNHEY, CDR2 SMNVEV (reference sequence). With 5 bases removed from V and 7 bases from J, the gap between germline ends came to 18 bases. This CDR3 comprises 16 residues. The CDR3 region has the DNA TGTGCCAGCAGTCTCCGGTGGGGGGGTATCAATTCACCCCTCCACTTT. As protein: CASSLRWGGINSPLHF.

This clone was seen only a few times. The rearrangement uses TRBV6-1 and TRBJ1-1; D is uncertain. The length of the CDR3 is 12 residues. Trimming stripped 2 bases from V and 4 bases from J, with 5 bases between. Germline CDR1 MNHNS, CDR2 SASEGT. The CDR3 spells CASSEIVTEAFF. The CDR3, as DNA: TGTGCCAGCAGTGAAATCGTCACTGAAGCTTTCTTT.

This sequence joins TRBV15 and TRBJ1-5; D not resolved. Germline V gene sequence: CDR1 LNHNV, CDR2 YYDKDF (reference sequence). This CDR3 is built from 14 residues. The V end was cut by 1 base, the J end by 3 bases, with 7 bases between. The CDR3 spells CATSRGVINQPQHF. In nucleotides, the CDR3 is TGTGCCACCAGCAGAGGAGTGATCAATCAGCCCCAGCATTTT. The full variable domain, its missing parts supplied by reference TRBV15 and TRBJ1-5, is DAMVIQNPRYQVTQFGKPVTLSCSQTLNHNVMYWYQQKSSQAPKLLFHYYDKDFNNEADTPDNFQSRRPNTSFCFLDIRSPGLGDTAMYLCATSRGVINQPQHFGDGTRLSIL.

The chain uses TRBV5-4 and TRBJ2-7, with TRBD2 identical over 13 bases. V was clipped by 5 bases and J by 7 bases; unmatched bases: 6. Germline loops: CDR1 SGHNT, CDR2 YYREEE (reference sequence). The CDR3 runs 14 residues. The DNA for the CDR3 is TGTGCCAGCAGTTTTGGACTAGCGGGGGATGAGCAGTACTTC. It specifies CASSFGLAGDEQYF.

The rearrangement links TRBV10-1 to TRBJ1-5, with D possibly matching TRBD1 (5 bases). Germline V gene sequence: CDR1 WNHNN, CDR2 SYGVQD (reference sequence). The V end lost 6 bases, the J end lost 2 bases, and 23 bases lay between the germline ends. This CDR3 is 18 amino acids long. CDR3 sequence: CASSDRGRRIGCNQPQHF. The DNA of the CDR3 is TGCGCCAGCAGCGACAGAGGCAGACGCATCGGATGCAATCAGCCCCAGCATTTT.

J is TRBJ2-1 and V is TRBV5-6; 9 bases are a match to TRBD2. J was trimmed by 0 bases and V by 0 bases; bases with no gene match: 10. Germline V CDR1 and CDR2: SGHDT, YYEEEE. This CDR3 is 19 amino acids long. The CDR3 DNA sequence: TGTGCCAGCAGCTTGGGCGGGGGGGCCCGCGCGGGCTCCTACAATGAGCAGTTCTTC. This codes for CASSLGGGARAGSYNEQFF.

This clone turned up a few times. The V gene is TRBV7-9, the J gene TRBJ2-2; 8 bases are shared with TRBD2. J lost 1 base, V lost 5 bases, and 6 bases had no gene match. This CDR3 is built from 16 residues. Germline CDR1 and CDR2: SEHNR and FQNEAQ (reference sequence). The CDR3 DNA reads TGTGCCAGCAGCCGTGCGGCGGGGGGGAACACCGGGGAGCTGTTTTTT. As protein: CASSRAAGGNTGELFF.

This clone was counted only a few times. This sequence joins TRBV27 and TRBJ1-5, with TRBD1 identical over 9 bases. Germline lookup yields CDR1 MNHEY and CDR2 SMNVEV (reference sequence). Trimming at V came to 9 bases and at J to 4 bases, leaving 10 bases not matched to a gene. The CDR3 is 15 residues long. CDR3 residues: CASLLRDRENQPQHF. The CDR3 DNA reads as TGTGCCAGTCTACTTAGGGACAGGGAGAATCAGCCCCAGCATTTT.

V usage is TRBV18 and J usage is TRBJ2-5, with TRBD1 as a possible D gene (6 bases). Germline values: CDR1 KGHSH, CDR2 LQKENI. There are 16 residues in the CDR3. V lost 0 bases, J lost 1 base, and 12 bases lay in between. The CDR3 region is CASSPPGRGGQETQYF. In DNA form, the CDR3 reads TGTGCCAGCTCACCACCTGGCAGGGGTGGCCAAGAGACCCAGTACTTC. Supplemented by reference TRBV18 and TRBJ2-5, the full variable domain reads NAGVMQNPRHLVRRRGQEARLRCSPMKGHSHVYWYRQLPEEGLKFMVYLQKENIIDESGMPKERFSAEFPKEGPSILRIQQVVRGDSAAYFCASSPPGRGGQETQYFGPGTRLLVL.

The chain recombines TRBV7-3 with TRBJ2-2, with 10 bases identical to TRBD1. J was trimmed by 3 bases and V by 0 bases; bases with no gene match: 1. The CDR3 has 16 residues. The germline CDR1 and CDR2 sequences are SGHTA and FQGTGA. CDR3 amino acids: CASSLTGQGYTGELFF. CDR3 nucleotides: TGTGCCAGCAGCTTAACGGGACAGGGGTACACCGGGGAGCTGTTTTTT.

This clone was detected a few times. V gene TRBV4-1 combines with J gene TRBJ1-5; D ambiguous. The CDR3 totals 16 residues. Germline loops: CDR1 MGHRA, CDR2 YSYEKL. The V end was cut by 4 bases, the J end by 0 bases, with 13 bases between. CDR3 loop: CASSRVLVYSNQPQHF. The CDR3 bases are TGCGCCAGCAGCCGAGTCCTAGTTTATAGCAATCAGCCCCAGCATTTT.

J is TRBJ1-6 and V is TRBV11-3; D perhaps matches TRBD1 (5 bases). V was cut by 1 base and J by 7 bases, with 8 bases left in between. In germline, CDR1 is SGHNT, CDR2 YENEEA. This CDR3 contains 14 residues. The CDR3 region has the DNA TGTGCCAGCAGCTTAGTAGGGGCAAATTCACCCCTCCACTTT. Translation: CASSLVGANSPLHF. The full variable domain, its missing parts supplied by reference TRBV11-3 and TRBJ1-6, is EAGVVQSPRYKIIEKKQPVAFWCNPISGHNTLYWYLQNLGQGPELLIRYENEEAVDDSQLPKDRFSAERLKGVDSTLKIQPAELGDSAVYLCASSLVGANSPLHFGNGTRLTVT.

This clone was seen only a few times. The genes are TRBV25-1 and TRBJ2-7, with D possibly matching TRBD2 (6 bases). Germline V gene sequence: CDR1 MGHDK, CDR2 SYGVNS. V shed 3 bases and J shed 4 bases, with 10 bases lying between them. The CDR3 covers 13 residues. The CDR3 bases are TGTGCCAGCAGTGAGGCGGGGAGTTACGAGCAGTACTTC. Its protein is CASSEAGSYEQYF.

This chain connects TRBV12-5 to TRBJ1-2; possible D gene TRBD1, 5 bases. The CDR3 length is 12 residues. Trimming removed 4 bases from V and 8 bases from J, with 11 bases in between. CDR1 is LGHNT, CDR2 FRNRAP, per germline. The CDR3 DNA follows: TGTGCTAGTGGTTCCCCCCCAGGGGGCTACACCTTC. This encodes CASGSPPGGYTF. The full variable domain, in which reference TRBV12-5 and TRBJ1-2 provide the parts outside the CDR3, is DARVTQTPRHKVTEMGQEVTMRCQPILGHNTVFWYRQTMMQGLELLAYFRNRAPLDDSGMPKDRFSAEMPDATLATLKIQPSEPRDSAVYFCASGSPPGGYTFGSGTRLTVV.

The chain couples TRBV6-5 to TRBJ2-1; tentative D call: TRBD2 (6 bases). Trimming took 4 bases from V and 13 from J, leaving 17 bases between them. Germline V gene lookup returns CDR1 MNHEY and CDR2 SVGAGI. The CDR3 is 13 amino acids. CDR3 sequence: CASSFSPGSPQFF. CDR3 coding DNA: TGTGCCAGCAGTTTTTCTCCCGGGAGCCCCCAGTTCTTC.

The chain employs TRBV5-6 and TRBJ2-7, with 7 bases fitting TRBD1. CDR1 and CDR2 (germline): SGHDT, YYEEEE. The CDR3 contains 12 residues. The trim removed 3 bases at V and 6 bases at J, leaving 3 bases unmatched. The CDR3 here is CASSWGQSEQYF. In nucleotides, the CDR3 is TGTGCCAGCAGCTGGGGACAGAGCGAGCAGTACTTC.

The genes are TRBV5-1 and TRBJ2-2, with TRBD1 matching 8 bases. Germline trimming cut 3 bases from V and 5 bases from J; bases unmatched to any gene: 12. The V gene's germline CDR1 is SGHRS and CDR2 YFSETQ. The CDR3 sequence is 17 residues long. This CDR3 reads CASSSKQGGSSTGELFF. The CDR3 coding sequence is TGCGCCAGCAGCTCAAAACAGGGGGGATCGTCTACCGGGGAGCTGTTTTTT.